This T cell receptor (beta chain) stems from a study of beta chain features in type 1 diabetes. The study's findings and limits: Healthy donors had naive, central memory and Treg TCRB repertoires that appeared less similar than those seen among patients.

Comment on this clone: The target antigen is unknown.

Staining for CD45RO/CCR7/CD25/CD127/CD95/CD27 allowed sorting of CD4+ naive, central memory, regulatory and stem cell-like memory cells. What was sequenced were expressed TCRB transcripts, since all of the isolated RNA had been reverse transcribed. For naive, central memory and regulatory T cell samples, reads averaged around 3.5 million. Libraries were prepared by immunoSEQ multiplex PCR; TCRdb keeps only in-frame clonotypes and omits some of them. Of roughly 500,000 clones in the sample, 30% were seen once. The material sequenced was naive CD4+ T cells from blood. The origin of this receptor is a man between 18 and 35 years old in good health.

As DNA, the CDR3 is TGCAGCGTTGCCGCCGGGGGCAATCAGCCCCAGCATTTT. Its translation: CSVAAGGNQPQHF. The chain uses TRBV29-1 and TRBJ1-5; D is ambiguous. Germline V CDR1 and CDR2: SQVTM, ANQGSEA. The V end was cut by 4 bases, the J end by 2 bases, with 9 bases between. The CDR3 is 13 residues long.